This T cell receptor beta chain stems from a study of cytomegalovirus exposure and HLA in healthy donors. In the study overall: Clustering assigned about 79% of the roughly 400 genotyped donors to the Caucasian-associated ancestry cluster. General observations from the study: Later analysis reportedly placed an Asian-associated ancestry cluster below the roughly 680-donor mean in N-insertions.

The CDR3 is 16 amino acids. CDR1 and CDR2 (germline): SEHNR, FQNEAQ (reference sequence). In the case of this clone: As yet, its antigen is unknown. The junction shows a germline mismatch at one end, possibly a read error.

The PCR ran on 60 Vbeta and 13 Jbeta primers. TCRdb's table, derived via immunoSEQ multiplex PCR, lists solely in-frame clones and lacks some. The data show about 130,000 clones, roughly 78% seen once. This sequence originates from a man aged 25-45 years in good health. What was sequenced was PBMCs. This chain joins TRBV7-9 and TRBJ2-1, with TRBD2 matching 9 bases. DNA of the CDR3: TGTTCCAGCAGCCCCCAGACTAGCGGCACCTACAATGAGCAGTTCTTC. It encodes CSSSPQTSGTYNEQFF.